The following is a T cell receptor beta chain sequence with its context. No antigen is known for it. The data were obtained in a study of T cell responses to AZD1222 COVID-19 vaccine. Study details: Timing groups of about 4 and about 12 weeks for second doses were pooled.

The table came from immunoSEQ multiplex PCR; TCRdb's copy has only in-frame clones and leaves some out. Of 86,000 or so clones listed, roughly 90% are singletons. The CDR3 consists of 14 residues. CDR1 and CDR2 from the germline V gene are MNHEY and SVGAGI. Trimming at V came to 4 bases and at J to 3 bases, leaving 3 bases not matched to a gene. General observations from the study: A reported finding is that nearly half of spike-specific TCRs target unmutated variant regions. Elevations in Spike-specific TCR breadth and depth followed administration of two AZD1222 doses.

The chain couples TRBV6-5 to TRBJ2-3, with 8 bases that match TRBD1. The sample in question was peripheral blood, obtained on day 0 of AZD1222 vaccination. The receptor was isolated from an adult in good health. CDR3 DNA sequence: TGTGCCAGCAGTTTGGGACAGGCAACAGATACGCAGTATTTT. This translates into CASSLGQATDTQYF.